What follows are 6 T cell receptor beta chains derived from one specimen sequenced in a study of blood T cell repertoires in COVID-19 (dated by TCRdb to about 2020). The protocol used for the library was the immunoSEQ multiplex PCR assay. As stored in TCRdb, this immuneACCESS dataset retains in-frame rearrangements with V and J assigned. A fraction of the clones does not appear; measured against another copy, unresolved V genes explain less than half of the discrepancy, and the remainder lacks a known reason. The sample table lists approximately 75,000 clones, approximately 86% of them with a count of one. In total, the top ten clones hold over 6% of the sample. The sample consisted of peripheral blood. The origin of the receptors is a man older than 75 with COVID-19, enrolled during active disease.

A single count supports this clone. The V call is TRBV4-1, the J call TRBJ1-6, with TRBD1 matching over 8 bases. The germline V gene has CDR1 MGHRA and CDR2 YSYEKL. J gave up 6 bases and V 0 bases, and 13 bases lay outside the gene matches. The CDR3 is 19 amino acids. The CDR3 is CASSQDRGLTGAPNSPLHF. DNA for the CDR3: TGCGCCAGCAGCCAAGATCGAGGCTTGACAGGGGCCCCTAATTCACCCCTCCACTTT.

The gene calls are TRBV28 and TRBJ2-7, with a weak D call TRBD2 (7 bases). This CDR3 contains 16 residues. Germline V lookup: CDR1 MDHEN, CDR2 SYDVKM. V dropped 3 bases and J dropped 7 bases, with 22 bases sitting between them. The DNA of the CDR3 is TGTGCCAGCAGTTTCCCTCCCGGGTCCGAGGGGGGGGAGCAGTACTTC. The encoded protein is CASSFPPGSEGGEQYF.

CDR3 sequence reads: CASSEARGNYGYTF. The CDR3, as DNA: TGTGCCAGCAGTGAAGCGCGAGGGAACTATGGCTACACCTTC. This chain connects TRBV6-1 to TRBJ1-2, with no clear D. CDR1 and CDR2 (germline): MNHNS, SASEGT. V lost 0 bases, J lost 2 bases, and 7 bases lay in between. CDR3 length: 14 residues.

CDR3 sequence reads: CASRELATDTQYF. The DNA of the CDR3 is TGTGCCAGCAGGGAGCTAGCGACAGATACGCAGTATTTT. The J gene is TRBJ2-3, the V gene TRBV6-5; D is possibly TRBD2 (6 bases). Trimming shortened V by 6 bases and J by 3 bases, and 10 bases separated the two germline ends. The CDR3 has 13 residues. From germline, CDR1 is MNHEY and CDR2 SVGAGI.

This clone was seen more than once but under ten times. The chain carries TRBV12-3 or TRBV12-4 and TRBJ1-1, with TRBD1 matching 7 bases. The CDR3 is made up of 11 amino acids. V trimming: 6 bases; J trimming: 7 bases; junction bases outside the gene matches: 2. CDR3 DNA sequence: TGTGCCAGCAGCGGGACAGTTGAAGCTTTCTTT. Its protein is CASSGTVEAFF.

J is TRBJ2-3 and V is TRBV10-1; 7 bases are shared with TRBD2. J was trimmed by 1 base and V by 0 bases; bases with no gene match: 4. The CDR3 covers 16 residues. Germline assignment: CDR1 WNHNN and CDR2 SYGVQD (reference sequence). CDR3 sequence (DNA): TGCGCCAGCAGTGAGTCGTTCCGGGGGGGCACAGATACGCAGTATTTT. As protein: CASSESFRGGTDTQYF.